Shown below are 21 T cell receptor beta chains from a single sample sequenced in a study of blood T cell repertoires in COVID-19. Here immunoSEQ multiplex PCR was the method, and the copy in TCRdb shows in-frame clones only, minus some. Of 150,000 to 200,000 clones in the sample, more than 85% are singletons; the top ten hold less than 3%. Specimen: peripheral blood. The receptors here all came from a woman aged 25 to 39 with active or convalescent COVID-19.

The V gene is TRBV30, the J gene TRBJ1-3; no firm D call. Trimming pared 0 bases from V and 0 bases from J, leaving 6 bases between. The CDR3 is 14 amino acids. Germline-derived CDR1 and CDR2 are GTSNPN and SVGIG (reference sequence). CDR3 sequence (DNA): TGTGCCTGGAGTGTGTTTAACTCTGGAAACACCATATATTTT. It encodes CAWSVFNSGNTIYF.

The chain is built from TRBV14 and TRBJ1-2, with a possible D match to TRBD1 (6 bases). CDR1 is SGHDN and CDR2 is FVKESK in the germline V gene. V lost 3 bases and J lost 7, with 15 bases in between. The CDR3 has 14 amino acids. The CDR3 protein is CASSHAGVRSGYTF. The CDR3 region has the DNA TGTGCCAGCAGCCATGCAGGGGTTCGCAGTGGCTACACCTTC.

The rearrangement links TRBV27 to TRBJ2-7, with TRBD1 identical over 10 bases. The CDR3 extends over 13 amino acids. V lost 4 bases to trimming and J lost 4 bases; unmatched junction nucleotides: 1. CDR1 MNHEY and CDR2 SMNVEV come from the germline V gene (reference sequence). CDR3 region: CASSSGQGYEQYF. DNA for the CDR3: TGTGCCAGCAGTTCGGGACAGGGGTACGAGCAGTACTTC.

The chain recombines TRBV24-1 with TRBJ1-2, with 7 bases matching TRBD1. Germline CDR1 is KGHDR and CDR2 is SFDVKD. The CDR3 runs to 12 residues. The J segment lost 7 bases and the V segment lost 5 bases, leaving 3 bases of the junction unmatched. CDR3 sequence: CATSAGGGGYTF. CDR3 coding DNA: TGTGCCACCAGTGCAGGGGGAGGTGGCTACACCTTC.

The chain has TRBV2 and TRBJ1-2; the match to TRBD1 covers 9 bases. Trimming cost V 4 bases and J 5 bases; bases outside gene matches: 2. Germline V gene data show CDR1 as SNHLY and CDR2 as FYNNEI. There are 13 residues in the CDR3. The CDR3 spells CASSGGTGYGYTF. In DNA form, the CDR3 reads TGTGCCAGCAGTGGTGGGACAGGGTATGGCTACACCTTC.

The CDR3 reads CASSLYRGGTTDTQYF. The CDR3, as DNA: TGTGCCAGCAGCTTATACCGGGGGGGGACCACAGATACGCAGTATTTT. The rearrangement uses TRBV7-9 and TRBJ2-3; 8 bases match TRBD2. CDR3 length: 16 residues. From germline, CDR1 is SEHNR and CDR2 FQNEAQ (reference sequence). The J segment lost 2 bases and the V segment lost 2 bases, leaving 6 bases of the junction unmatched.

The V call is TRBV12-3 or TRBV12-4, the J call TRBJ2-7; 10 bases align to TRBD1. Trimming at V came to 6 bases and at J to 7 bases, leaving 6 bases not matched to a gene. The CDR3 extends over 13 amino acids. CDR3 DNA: TGTGCCAGCAGGACAGGGGGCTTAGGGGAGCAGTACTTC. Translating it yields CASRTGGLGEQYF.

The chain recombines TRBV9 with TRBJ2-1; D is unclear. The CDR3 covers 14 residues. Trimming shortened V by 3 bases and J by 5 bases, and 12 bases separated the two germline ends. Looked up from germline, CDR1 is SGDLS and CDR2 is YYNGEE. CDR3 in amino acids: CASSGGPSNNEQFF. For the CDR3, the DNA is TGTGCCAGCAGCGGCGGCCCGTCCAACAATGAGCAGTTCTTC.

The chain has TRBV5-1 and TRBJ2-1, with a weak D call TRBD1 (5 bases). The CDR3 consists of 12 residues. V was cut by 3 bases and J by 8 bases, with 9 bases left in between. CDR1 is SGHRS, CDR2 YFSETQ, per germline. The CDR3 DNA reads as TGCGCCAGCAGCTCCAGGGTGCATGAGCAGTTCTTC. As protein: CASSSRVHEQFF.

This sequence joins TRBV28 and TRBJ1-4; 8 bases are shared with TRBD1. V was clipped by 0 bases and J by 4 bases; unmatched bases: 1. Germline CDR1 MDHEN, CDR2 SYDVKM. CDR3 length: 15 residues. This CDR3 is CASSLWTGVNEKLFF. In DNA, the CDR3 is TGTGCCAGCAGTTTATGGACAGGGGTTAATGAAAAACTGTTTTTT.

The CDR3 protein is CASSLQGSPGANYGYTF. CDR3 coding DNA: TGCGCCAGCAGCTTACAGGGGTCCCCGGGGGCTAACTATGGCTACACCTTC. This chain uses TRBV5-1 with TRBJ1-2; 7 positions agree with TRBD1. In germline, CDR1 is SGHRS, CDR2 YFSETQ. The CDR3 contains 17 residues. J was trimmed by 0 bases and V by 2 bases; bases with no gene match: 10.

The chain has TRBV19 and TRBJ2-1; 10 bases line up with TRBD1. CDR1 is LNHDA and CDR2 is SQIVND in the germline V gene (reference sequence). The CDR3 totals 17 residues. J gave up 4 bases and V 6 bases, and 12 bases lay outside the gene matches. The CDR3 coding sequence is TGTGCCAGTAGGGGTCTTACCGGGACAGGGGTTTACAATGAGCAGTTCTTC. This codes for CASRGLTGTGVYNEQFF.

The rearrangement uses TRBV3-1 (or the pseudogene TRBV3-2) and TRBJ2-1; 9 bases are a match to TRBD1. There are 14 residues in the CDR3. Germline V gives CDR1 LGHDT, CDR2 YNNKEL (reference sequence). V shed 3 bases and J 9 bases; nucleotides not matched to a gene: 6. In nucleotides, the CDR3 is TGTGCCAGCAGCCAGACAGGGGGACAAGGTGAGCAGTTCTTC. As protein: CASSQTGGQGEQFF.

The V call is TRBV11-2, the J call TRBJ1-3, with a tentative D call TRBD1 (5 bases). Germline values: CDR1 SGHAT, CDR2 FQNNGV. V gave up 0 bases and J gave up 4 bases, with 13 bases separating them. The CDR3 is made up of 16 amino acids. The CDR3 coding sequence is TGTGCCAGCAGCTTAGATAGGAGGGGAACGGGAAACACCATATATTTT. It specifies CASSLDRRGTGNTIYF.

The DNA for the CDR3 is TGTGCCAGCAGCTTATTCGGACAGGGGAATCAGCCCCAGCATTTT. Its translation is CASSLFGQGNQPQHF. The V and J genes are TRBV7-2 and TRBJ1-5, with TRBD1 matching over 9 bases. This CDR3 comprises 15 residues. V was pared by 2 bases and J by 4 bases, with 3 bases of the junction left unmatched. In germline, CDR1 is SGHTA, CDR2 FQGNSA.

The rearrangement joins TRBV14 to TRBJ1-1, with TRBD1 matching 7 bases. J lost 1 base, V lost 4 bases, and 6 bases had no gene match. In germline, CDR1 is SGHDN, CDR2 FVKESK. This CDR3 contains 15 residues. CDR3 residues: CASSPPTGSNTEAFF. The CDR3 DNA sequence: TGTGCCAGCAGCCCTCCGACAGGGTCGAACACTGAAGCTTTCTTT.

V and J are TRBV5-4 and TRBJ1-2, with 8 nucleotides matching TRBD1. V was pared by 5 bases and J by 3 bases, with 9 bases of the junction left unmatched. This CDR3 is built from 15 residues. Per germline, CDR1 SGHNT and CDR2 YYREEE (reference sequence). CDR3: CASSHPGGAYYGYTF. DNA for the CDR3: TGTGCCAGCAGTCATCCAGGGGGCGCATACTATGGCTACACCTTC.

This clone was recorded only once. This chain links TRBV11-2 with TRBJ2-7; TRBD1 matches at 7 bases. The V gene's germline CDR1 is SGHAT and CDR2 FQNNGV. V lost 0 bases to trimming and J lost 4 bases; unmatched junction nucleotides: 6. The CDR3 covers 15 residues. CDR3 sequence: CASSLERTGPYEQYF. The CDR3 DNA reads TGTGCCAGCAGCTTAGAGAGGACAGGACCTTACGAGCAGTACTTC.

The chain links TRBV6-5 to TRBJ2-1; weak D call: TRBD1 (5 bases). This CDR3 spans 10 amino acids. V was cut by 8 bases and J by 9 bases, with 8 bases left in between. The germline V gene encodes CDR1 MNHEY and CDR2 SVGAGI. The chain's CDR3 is CASGAAEQFF. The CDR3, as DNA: TGTGCCAGCGGGGCGGCTGAGCAGTTCTTC.

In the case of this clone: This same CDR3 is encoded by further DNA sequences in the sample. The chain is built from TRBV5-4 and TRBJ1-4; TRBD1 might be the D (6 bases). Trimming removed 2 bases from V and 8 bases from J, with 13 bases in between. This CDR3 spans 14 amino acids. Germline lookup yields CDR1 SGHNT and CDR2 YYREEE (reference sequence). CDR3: CASSFGQGTEKLFF. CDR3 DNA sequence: TGTGCCAGCAGCTTTGGGCAGGGGACCGAAAAACTGTTTTTT. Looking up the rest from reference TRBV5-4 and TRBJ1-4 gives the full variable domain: ETGVTQSPTHLIKTRGQQVTLRCSSQSGHNTVSWYQQALGQGPQFIFQYYREEENGRGNFPPRFSGLQFPNYSSELNVNALELDDSALYLCASSFGQGTEKLFFGSGTQLSVL.

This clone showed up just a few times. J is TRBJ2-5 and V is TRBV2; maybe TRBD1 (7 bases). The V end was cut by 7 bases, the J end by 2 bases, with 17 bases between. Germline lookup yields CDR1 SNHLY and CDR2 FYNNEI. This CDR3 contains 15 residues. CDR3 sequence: CASTGDSLVQETQYF. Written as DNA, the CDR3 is TGTGCCAGCACGGGGGACAGCCTAGTACAAGAGACCCAGTACTTC.